Included here is one T cell receptor (beta chain) sequence, with context. Its antigen is unknown. Per-nucleotide qualities are absent, and no much larger clonotype sits a single base away. This entry is derived from a study of T cell clones after liver transplantation (dated by TCRdb to the late 2010s). Regarding the study in general: Samples were obtained from ITN030ST, a randomized trial in which withdrawal of immunosuppression was attempted within 2 years of liver transplantation. After a pre-transplant mixed lymphocyte reaction, TCRbeta sequencing was used to pinpoint donor-reactive T cell clones, which were subsequently tracked in post-transplant blood. As an antigen-independent comparator for donor-reactive sequences, third party-reactive TCRbeta sequences were also identified from pre-transplant MLRs. Three of the eight recipients were HCV-positive; the others were transplanted for non-autoimmune, non-viral indications. Until randomization at 12-24 months post-transplant, subjects were given standard immunosuppression, with no induction therapy. Tolerance meant complete immunosuppression withdrawal for at least one year without liver enzymes rising beyond twice the upper limit of normal. Blood samples were collected pre-transplant, pre-randomization before withdrawal, and post-randomization after either complete withdrawal or failed withdrawal. The study cohort included 8 liver transplant recipients, of whom 3 were classified as tolerant and 5 as non-tolerant. General findings and caveats noted by the study authors: Circulating donor-reactive CD4 TCRbeta sequences fell significantly post-transplant in 5 of 8 subjects, irrespective of tolerance or HCV status. When repertoire turnover was taken into account, detection of donor-reactive sequences was significantly reduced in 7 of 8 subjects for CD4 and in 8 of 8 subjects for CD8. Because no allograft tissue specimens were available, donor-reactive T cells may have migrated into the graft instead of being deleted. In two subjects, low numbers of available donor cells limited the measurable donor-reactive repertoire. Conclusions were preliminary, limited by small, heterogeneous patient numbers and non-standardized post-transplant time points. A greater decline was seen for donor-reactive sequences than for third party-reactive sequences, suggesting partial antigen-specific deletion unrelated to withdrawal success.

Unstimulated PBMCs, after thawing, were stained for CD3, CD4 and CD8 and then FACS-sorted into CD3+CD4+ and CD3+CD8+ populations. All 8 studied subjects were randomized to withdrawal of immunosuppression. Genomic DNA was isolated with the Qiagen DNeasy Blood and Tissue Kit. High-throughput TCRbeta CDR3 sequencing of frozen genomic DNA was performed by immunoSEQ, with PCR amplification, mapping, bias correction and internal controls included. The source study handled its data this way. Only productive rearrangements were retained, with each unique TCRbeta sequence defined by its CDR3 nucleotide sequence together with its V and J gene. Donor-reactive sequences required at least 5-fold expansion in CFSE-low cells versus unstimulated pre-transplant cells and at least 0.01% frequency. Per-subject minimum frequency thresholds, based on the lowest-template unstimulated sample, ensured at least 90% detection power. Jensen-Shannon divergence between the top 1000 TCRbeta sequences post- versus pre-transplant served as the measure of repertoire turnover. Changes in detection of donor-reactive sequences were assessed with two-sided Fisher's exact tests. TCRdb obtained this table from immuneACCESS and retained in-frame rearrangements with V and J assigned. These tables miss some clones; where compared with another copy, unresolved V genes account for less than half of the shortfall, and the remainder is unexplained. D and trimming were read from the DNA, whereas the V and J calls and clone size are those reported in that table. This sample gives 70,000 or so clones in total; about 91% of them show up just once. The ten biggest clones cover 0.75% to 1% of the sample.

The CDR3 runs 14 residues from the cysteine to the phenylalanine. Just CDR3 DNA is preserved here, 42 bases in frame from base 1. Trimming leaves V shorter by 7 bases and J shorter by 6 bases, with the junction holding 5 bases beyond the gene matches. CDR1 and CDR2 are drawn from the germline V gene: ENHRY, SYGVKD. The chain is encoded by TRBV10-3 joined to TRBJ1-4; 10 bases in the middle match TRBD1. The receptor was derived from a human patient who received a liver transplant. After a transplant, the graft donor may have provided part of the T cells. Here the sequenced sample was CD4+ T cells from blood, taken less than 26 months after liver transplant. The CDR3 protein: CAINDRGQDEKLFF. The sequenced DNA is TGTGCCATCAATGACAGGGGGCAGGATGAAAAACTGTTTTTT.